One and the same sample provided the 8 T cell receptor beta chains below, sequenced in a study of blood T cell repertoires in COVID-19. This table comes from immunoSEQ multiplex PCR, and its TCRdb copy is limited to in-frame clones, with some not included. There are 350,000 to 400,000 clones in the sample; about 88% occur only once, and more than 0.95% lies in the top ten. The source material was PBMCs or T cells enriched from blood (not recorded which). Source of these receptors: a woman under 30 who had recovered from COVID-19.

V is TRBV6-1 and J is TRBJ1-5, with 7 bases identical to TRBD1. CDR3 length: 14 residues. Trimming took 3 bases from V and 4 from J; bases not matched to a gene: 3. The germline V gene has CDR1 MNHNS and CDR2 SASEGT. CDR3 nucleotides: TGTGCCAGCAGTGAGAGGGGGCGGAATCAGCCCCAGCATTTT. Translating it yields CASSERGRNQPQHF.

This clone turned up a few times. The rearrangement links TRBV27 to TRBJ1-6; 8 bases are a match to TRBD1. Germline V gives CDR1 MNHEY, CDR2 SMNVEV (reference sequence). The CDR3 loop spans 18 amino acids. Trimming took 2 bases from V and 7 from J; bases not matched to a gene: 13. DNA for the CDR3: TGTGCCAGCAGTTTAACCCCAAGGCAGGGGGCCGACAATTCACCCCTCCACTTT. This translates into CASSLTPRQGADNSPLHF.

This chain connects TRBV15 to TRBJ2-7, with 7 bases that match TRBD1. The CDR3 consists of 14 residues. Germline values: CDR1 LNHNV, CDR2 YYDKDF (reference sequence). V lost 0 bases and J lost 3; bases outside the gene matches: 2. CDR3 loop: CATSREQGFYEQYF. The DNA for the CDR3 is TGTGCCACCAGCAGAGAACAGGGGTTCTACGAGCAGTACTTC.

J is TRBJ1-2 and V is TRBV19; D is ambiguous. The V gene lost 5 bases and the J gene lost 5 bases, with 15 bases spanning the gap. Looked up from germline, CDR1 is LNHDA and CDR2 is SQIVND (reference sequence). This CDR3 spans 14 amino acids. CDR3 in amino acids: CASSPERGGYGYTF. The CDR3 DNA sequence: TGTGCCAGTAGTCCCGAGCGGGGTGGGTATGGCTACACCTTC.

This rearrangement joins TRBV4-3 to TRBJ2-2; TRBD1 agrees at 10 bases. V shed 0 bases and J 6 bases; nucleotides not matched to a gene: 4. Germline CDR1 LGHNA, CDR2 YSLEER. The CDR3 covers 16 residues. CDR3 DNA sequence: TGCGCCAGCAGCCAAGATTACGGGACAGGGGCCGGGGAGCTGTTTTTT. Amino acid sequence: CASSQDYGTGAGELFF.

CDR3 DNA sequence: TGTGCCAGCAGTGAAGGGACTAGCGGACGAAATGAGCAGTTCTTC. This encodes CASSEGTSGRNEQFF. The chain uses TRBV2 and TRBJ2-1; 10 positions match TRBD2. Germline CDR1 reads SNHLY; CDR2 reads FYNNEI. The CDR3 loop spans 15 amino acids. The junction had 4 bases not matched to a gene; V was cut back by 1 base and J by 7 bases.

The chain has TRBV19 and TRBJ1-5; 9 bases agree with TRBD1. There are 15 residues in the CDR3. Trimming took 5 bases from V and 6 from J; bases not matched to a gene: 8. Germline values: CDR1 LNHDA, CDR2 SQIVND (reference sequence). In nucleotides, the CDR3 is TGTGCCAGTAGTTTGGCCGGGACAGGGCGTCAGCCCCAGCATTTT. As protein: CASSLAGTGRQPQHF.

The CDR3 sequence: CAIKAGGEETQYF. CDR3 bases: TGTGCCATCAAGGCGGGGGGCGAGGAGACCCAGTACTTC. The rearrangement uses TRBV10-3 and TRBJ2-5; 8 positions agree with TRBD2. The CDR3 spans 13 residues. Germline CDR1 is ENHRY and CDR2 is SYGVKD. V shed 7 bases and J 5 bases; nucleotides not matched to a gene: 6.